Below are 5 T cell receptor beta chains sequenced from a single sample in a study of post-analysis software for immune sequencing data. General study results and limits: Five TRBV segments, including TRBV5-6, TRBV5-1 and TRBV20-1, were more frequent in patients than controls.

The authors incorporated unique molecular identifiers into the TCR beta cDNA libraries. TCRdb called the PCR reads again in MiXCR, with one record for every CDR3 protein. The sample shows about 430,000 distinct CDR3 sequences, 30% to 40% of them seen only once. Antigens for these TCRs are unknown. Sequencing input: blood. The receptor source for this set is a girl aged 2-10 years with multiple sclerosis.

The rearrangement links TRBV12-5 to TRBJ2-1; 8 bases are shared with TRBD2. V dropped 1 base and J dropped 9; count of bases not matched to a gene: 8. Germline loops: CDR1 LGHNT, CDR2 FRNRAP. The CDR3 contains 15 residues. CDR3 sequence reads: CASGLAGTSHGEQFF. For the CDR3, the DNA is TGTGCTAGTGGTTTGGCGGGGACTAGTCACGGTGAGCAGTTCTTC.

The rearrangement uses TRBV5-6 and TRBJ1-2; D not resolved. Germline V gives CDR1 SGHDT, CDR2 YYEEEE. The ends were cut back, 3 bases at V and 3 bases at J, with 15 bases in the middle. This CDR3 comprises 15 residues. For the CDR3, the DNA is TGTGCCAGCAGCTACCAACCCCAAAGGGACTATGGCTACACCTTC. As protein: CASSYQPQRDYGYTF.

The rearrangement uses TRBV20-1 and TRBJ1-6; D remains ambiguous. CDR3 length: 15 amino acids. Trimming took 3 bases from V and 4 from J, leaving 13 bases between them. CDR1 and CDR2 (germline): DFQATT, SNEGSKA (reference sequence). The CDR3 loop is CSARGRTTYNSPLHF. The CDR3 DNA is TGCAGTGCTAGGGGGAGGACGACTTATAATTCACCCCTCCACTTT.

The chain has TRBV6-2 or TRBV6-3 and TRBJ2-1, with TRBD2 matching 11 bases. This CDR3 contains 16 residues. The ends lost 5 bases at V and 7 bases at J; junction bases unmatched: 10. Germline V gene lookup returns CDR1 MNHEY and CDR2 SVGEGT. The CDR3 loop is CASSIAGGPFWNEQFF. The CDR3 nucleotides are TGTGCCAGCAGTATAGCGGGAGGGCCGTTTTGGAATGAGCAGTTCTTC.

This clonotype has a handful of counts. V gene TRBV20-1 combines with J gene TRBJ2-5; D uncertain. This CDR3 region has 12 residues. V was cut by 5 bases and J by 7 bases, with 14 bases left in between. Germline V gene sequence: CDR1 DFQATT, CDR2 SNEGSKA (reference sequence). The CDR3 region has the DNA TGCAGTGCTCCGGGCTCGTGGGGGACCCAGTACTTC. It yields the protein CSAPGSWGTQYF.